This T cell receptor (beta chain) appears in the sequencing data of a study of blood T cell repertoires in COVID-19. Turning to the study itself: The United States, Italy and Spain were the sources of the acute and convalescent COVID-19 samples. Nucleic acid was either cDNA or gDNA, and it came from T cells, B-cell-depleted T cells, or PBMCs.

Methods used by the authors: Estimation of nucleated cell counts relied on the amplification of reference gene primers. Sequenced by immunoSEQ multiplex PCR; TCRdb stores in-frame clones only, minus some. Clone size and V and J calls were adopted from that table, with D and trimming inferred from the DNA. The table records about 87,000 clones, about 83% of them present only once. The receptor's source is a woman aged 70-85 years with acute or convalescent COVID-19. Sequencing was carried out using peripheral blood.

The CDR3 sequence: CASSLLRDTEAFF. The CDR3 nucleotides are TGTGCCAGCAGCTTATTGAGGGACACTGAAGCTTTCTTT. The V call is TRBV7-8, the J call TRBJ1-1; D uncertain. Deletions cut 2 bases from V and 3 bases from J, with 7 bases between. The germline CDR1 and CDR2 sequences are SGHVS and FQNEAQ. The CDR3 runs to 13 residues.